This T cell receptor (beta chain) stems from a study of memory CD8 T cells in hepatitis C reinfection. Study as a whole: HCV reinfection: RNA-positive following two negative tests at least 60 days apart.

The V gene end was trimmed by 3 bases and the J gene end by 4 bases; junction bases not matched to a gene: 13. Germline CDR1 reads SGDLS; CDR2 reads YYNGEE. There are 17 residues in the CDR3. Profiled with immunoSEQ multiplex PCR; TCRdb holds only in-frame clones, not every one. The table lists about 50,000 clones, 89% of them singletons. Time point noted: late/post reinfection, 12 to 24 weeks after detection. TCR sequencing was done directly ex vivo on sorted cells, without expansion in vitro. A couple of donors provided sorted CD3+ CD8+ CD45RO- naive CD8 T cells at all three reinfection time points.

Sequenced: naive CD8+ T cells sorted from blood. The clonotype was recovered from a man younger than 35 with hepatitis C virus infection. This chain uses TRBV9 with TRBJ2-3; 8 bases are shared with TRBD2. The CDR3: CASSALRGGPGADTQYF. In DNA, the CDR3 is TGTGCCAGCAGCGCCTTACGGGGGGGGCCTGGTGCAGATACGCAGTATTTT.